These 20 T cell receptor beta chains came from one sample sequenced in a study of cytotoxic CD8 clonotypes in ibrutinib-treated CLL. The data were produced by immunoSEQ multiplex PCR, yet TCRdb's version contains in-frame clones alone and is incomplete. This sample yields about 160,000 clones, of which about four fifths are seen a single time; over 2% belongs to the top ten. The sequences come from PBMCs, collected after 12 months of ibrutinib treatment. The receptors stem from a human donor with chronic lymphocytic leukemia.

The J gene is TRBJ2-3, the V gene TRBV5-4; D might be TRBD1 or TRBD2, each matching 5 bases. There are 12 residues in the CDR3. V lost 5 bases to trimming and J lost 3 bases, with 7 bases between them. Per the germline V gene, CDR1 is SGHNT and CDR2 is YYREEE (reference sequence). The CDR3 DNA follows: TGTGCCAGCAGGGGACGGACAGATACGCAGTATTTT. Translating it yields CASRGRTDTQYF.

The chain carries TRBV28 and TRBJ2-7, with 7 bases fitting TRBD2. This CDR3 has 14 residues. V gave up 4 bases and J gave up 1 base; unmatched junction bases: 4. Looked up from germline, CDR1 is MDHEN and CDR2 is SYDVKM. CDR3 DNA: TGTGCCAGCAGTTCAGCGGGATCATCCTACGAGCAGTACTTC. Translating gives CASSSAGSSYEQYF.

The DNA of the CDR3 is TGTGCCAGCAGCCTTCGGGGGGGAGCTAACTATGGCTACACCTTC. This sequence encodes CASSLRGGANYGYTF. The chain couples TRBV27 to TRBJ1-2, with a possible D match to TRBD1 (5 bases). Per the germline V gene, CDR1 is MNHEY and CDR2 is SMNVEV (reference sequence). CDR3 length equals 15 residues. V was cut by 6 bases and J by 0 bases, with 14 bases left in between.

The chain's CDR3 is CASSLTQGLEQYF. The CDR3 DNA reads TGTGCCAGCAGCCTTACCCAAGGACTAGAGCAGTACTTC. The V gene is TRBV11-3, the J gene TRBJ2-7; D possibly corresponds to TRBD2 (6 bases). Germline CDR1 is SGHNT and CDR2 is YENEEA. Trimming cost V 5 bases and J 7 bases, with 15 bases left between them. This CDR3 has 13 amino acids.

The chain links TRBV7-3 to TRBJ2-5; D ambiguous. The J call may be wrong; the DNA end is better matched by TRBJ2-7. The CDR3 has 14 residues. Germline CDR1 and CDR2: SGHTA and FQGTGA. CDR3 protein: CASSLGKPPYEQYF. The CDR3 DNA is TGTGCCAGCAGCTTGGGGAAGCCCCCCTACGAGCAGTACTTC.

This clone occurred once. This chain uses TRBV18 with TRBJ2-6; no reliable D call. With 3 bases removed from V and 1 base from J, the gap between germline ends came to 4 bases. Germline lookup yields CDR1 KGHSH and CDR2 LQKENI. The CDR3 extends over 14 amino acids. This chain's CDR3 is CASSPQSGANVLTF. As DNA, the CDR3 is TGTGCCAGCTCACCGCAGTCTGGGGCCAACGTCCTGACTTTC. The full variable domain, its missing parts supplied by reference TRBV18 and TRBJ2-6, is NAGVMQNPRHLVRRRGQEARLRCSPMKGHSHVYWYRQLPEEGLKFMVYLQKENIIDESGMPKERFSAEFPKEGPSILRIQQVVRGDSAAYFCASSPQSGANVLTFGAGSRLTVL.

This clone was seen more than once but under ten times. V and J are TRBV2 and TRBJ1-2; D perhaps matches TRBD1 (5 bases). V lost 4 bases, J lost 7 bases, and 10 bases lay in between. From germline, CDR1 is SNHLY and CDR2 FYNNEI. CDR3 length: 12 amino acids. The CDR3 spells CASSVRVVGYTF. In DNA form, the CDR3 reads TGTGCCAGCAGTGTCAGGGTGGTTGGCTACACCTTC.

The chain combines TRBV10-3 with TRBJ1-1; 7 bases are shared with TRBD1. Germline CDR1 ENHRY, CDR2 SYGVKD. The junction had 14 bases not matched to a gene; V was cut back by 6 bases and J by 10 bases. The CDR3 contains 14 residues. In nucleotides, the CDR3 is TGTGCCATCAGGCGAGACGGTCAGGGGGTATCAGCTTTCTTT. Amino acids: CAIRRDGQGVSAFF.

V is TRBV28 and J is TRBJ1-2, with 8 bases that match TRBD1. V lost 7 bases, J lost 2 bases, and 9 bases stayed unmatched. The CDR3 consists of 15 residues. Germline V gene sequence: CDR1 MDHEN, CDR2 SYDVKM. CDR3 in amino acids: CASIQAGTGNYGYTF. Written as DNA, the CDR3 is TGTGCCAGCATCCAAGCCGGGACAGGCAACTATGGCTACACCTTC.

This clone was detected once. The chain employs TRBV30 and TRBJ1-4; D unresolved. The germline gives CDR1 GTSNPN, CDR2 SVGIG (reference sequence). This CDR3 contains 17 residues. Deletions cut 0 bases from V and 0 bases from J, with 14 bases between. Here the CDR3 reads CAWSVGLRVTTNEKLFF. The CDR3, as DNA: TGTGCCTGGAGTGTAGGGTTGAGGGTAACAACTAATGAAAAACTGTTTTTT.

V and J are TRBV7-2 and TRBJ1-5; no definite D call. CDR1 and CDR2 (germline): SGHTA, FQGNSA. The CDR3 is made up of 17 amino acids. The germline V and J ends were trimmed by 1 base and 0 bases, with 13 bases remaining between them. The CDR3 nucleotides are TGTGCCAGCAGCTTAGATGTTCGTGGGGTTAGCAATCAGCCCCAGCATTTT. Protein product: CASSLDVRGVSNQPQHF.

The chain uses TRBV7-9 and TRBJ1-2; 9 nucleotides line up with TRBD1. The ends lost 4 bases at V and 2 bases at J; junction bases unmatched: 2. This CDR3 has 14 residues. Germline V gives CDR1 SEHNR, CDR2 FQNEAQ (reference sequence). CDR3 residues: CASSSGTGNYGYTF. CDR3 in DNA: TGTGCCAGCAGCTCCGGGACAGGGAACTATGGCTACACCTTC.

This chain joins TRBV7-3 and TRBJ2-3; TRBD2 agrees at 8 bases. The junction had 8 bases not matched to a gene; V was cut back by 5 bases and J by 1 base. Germline V lookup: CDR1 SGHTA, CDR2 FQGTGA. The CDR3 length is 16 residues. CDR3 in DNA: TGTGCCAGCAGCCCTCCGGGGGGGCCTGGCACAGATACGCAGTATTTT. It codes for CASSPPGGPGTDTQYF.

The V call is TRBV27, the J call TRBJ1-2; a weak D match, TRBD1 (5 bases). The V end lost 6 bases, the J end lost 8 bases, and 28 bases lay between the germline ends. The germline CDR1 and CDR2 sequences are MNHEY and SMNVEV (reference sequence). The CDR3 has 17 amino acids. For the CDR3, the DNA is TGTGCCAGCAGGTCTAGGGCGTATCTGCAGGGAAGTGGAGGCTACACCTTC. Amino acid sequence: CASRSRAYLQGSGGYTF.

The rearrangement uses TRBV29-1 and TRBJ1-1; TRBD1 agrees at 11 bases. CDR3 length: 13 amino acids. V lost 6 bases, J lost 7 bases, and 7 bases stayed unmatched. Germline V lookup: CDR1 SQVTM, CDR2 ANQGSEA. DNA for the CDR3: TGCAGCGTCGGGGACAGGGGGAACGATGAAGCTTTCTTT. Protein product: CSVGDRGNDEAFF.

This chain joins TRBV11-3 and TRBJ2-1; D might be TRBD1 (5 bases). CDR1 and CDR2 (germline): SGHNT, YENEEA. V was pared by 6 bases and J by 6 bases, with 9 bases between. The CDR3 spans 12 residues. As DNA, the CDR3 is TGTGCCAGCAGGGGTGACAGCAATGAGCAGTTCTTC. This encodes CASRGDSNEQFF.

The V and J genes are TRBV6-5 and TRBJ1-2; tentative D call: TRBD1 (5 bases). The V end was cut by 3 bases, the J end by 2 bases, with 13 bases between. The germline CDR1 and CDR2 sequences are MNHEY and SVGAGI. The CDR3 loop spans 15 amino acids. CDR3 sequence reads: CASSYRAGKNYGYTF. CDR3 bases: TGTGCCAGCAGTTATAGGGCAGGGAAAAACTATGGCTACACCTTC.

Turning to this clone: The conserved closing phenylalanine or tryptophan is absent in this CDR3, likely reflecting a read error. This chain connects TRBV29-1 to TRBJ1-2; D unclear. The V gene lost 8 bases and the J gene lost 6 bases, with 10 bases spanning the gap. This CDR3 has 10 amino acids. The germline V gene encodes CDR1 SQVTM and CDR2 ANQGSEA. CDR3 nucleotide sequence: TGCAGCTACAAGCAGGATGGCTACACCTTA. It specifies CSYKQDGYTL.

V and J are TRBV11-1 and TRBJ2-3; D is perhaps TRBD1 (6 bases). CDR3 length equals 15 residues. Germline V lookup: CDR1 SGHAT, CDR2 FQDESV (reference sequence). Trimming shortened V by 5 bases and J by 3 bases, and 15 bases separated the two germline ends. CDR3 region: CASSPQIDRTDTQYF. The CDR3 DNA is TGTGCCAGCAGCCCCCAGATTGACAGGACAGATACGCAGTATTTT.

The chain uses TRBV5-3 and TRBJ1-2, with D uncertain. TRBV5-3 is designated an ORF whose function remains uncertain. The CDR3 totals 18 residues. Between the trimmed V and J ends, which lost 1 base and 5 bases, there was a span of 24 bases. The CDR3 sequence is CARSLLEAVHPALYGYTF. CDR3 nucleotides: TGTGCCAGAAGCTTGTTAGAGGCAGTCCACCCCGCTTTATATGGCTACACCTTC.